This TCR beta chain was found in a study of beta chain features in type 1 diabetes. Study-level points and caveats: A PCR bias possibly favoring shorter templates would apply equally to patients and controls. TCRB repertoires of naive, central memory and Treg cells appeared more similar among patients than among healthy donors.

This clone was recorded many times. The antigen remains undetermined. Every bit of the isolated RNA underwent reverse transcription, so sequencing read expressed TCRB transcripts. The assay was immunoSEQ multiplex PCR, and TCRdb's table has in-frame clones only and misses some. This sample has about 140,000 clones, with 9% to 10% found just once. The germline gives CDR1 ENHRY, CDR2 SYGVKD. Deletions cut 4 bases from V and 4 bases from J, with 10 bases between. CDR3 size: 13 residues. The chain combines TRBV10-3 with TRBJ2-5, with D uncertain. This receptor was taken from a woman in her thirties or forties in good health. The sequencing input was central memory CD4+ T cells from blood. For the CDR3, the DNA is TGTGCCATCAGTGCTATAATTGGAGAGACCCAGTACTTC. Protein: CAISAIIGETQYF.